These 5 T cell receptor beta chains originate from one sample sequenced in a study of blood T cell repertoires in COVID-19. TCRdb's copy holds only in-frame clones and misses some; the assay was immunoSEQ multiplex PCR. This sample has 200,000 to 300,000 clones; roughly four fifths occur once, and the top ten carry 8.9%. Sequenced material: peripheral blood. These receptors all come from a man aged 80 or over with acute or convalescent COVID-19.

This clone appeared a few times. V is TRBV7-6 and J is TRBJ1-1; D uncertain. The germline V and J ends were trimmed by 0 bases and 6 bases, with 14 bases remaining between them. Germline lookup yields CDR1 SGHVS and CDR2 FNYEAQ. CDR3 size: 15 residues. CDR3 coding DNA: TGTGCCAGCAGCTTAGCTTGGGGTCGGACTTCTGAAGCTTTCTTT. It specifies CASSLAWGRTSEAFF.

The chain recombines TRBV28 with TRBJ1-2, with 7 bases identical to TRBD1. The ends lost 6 bases at V and 8 bases at J; junction bases unmatched: 3. This CDR3 is built from 11 residues. The germline gives CDR1 MDHEN, CDR2 SYDVKM. CDR3 bases: TGTGCCAGCAGGACAGGGTTCGGCTACACCTTC. Translated: CASRTGFGYTF.

The chain carries TRBV5-1 and TRBJ2-6; 8 bases fit TRBD1. Trimming took 7 bases from V and 0 from J; bases not matched to a gene: 6. The CDR3 is 16 amino acids. Per germline, CDR1 SGHRS and CDR2 YFSETQ. For the CDR3, the DNA is TGCGCCAGCGACTTGACAGGGGACTCTGGGGCCAACGTCCTGACTTTC. Its translation: CASDLTGDSGANVLTF. The variable domain in full, completed from reference TRBV5-1 and TRBJ2-6, reads KAGVTQTPRYLIKTRGQQVTLSCSPISGHRSVSWYQQTPGQGLQFLFEYFSETQRNKGNFPGRFSGRQFSNSRSEMNVSTLELGDSALYLCASDLTGDSGANVLTFGAGSRLTVL.

This chain uses TRBV7-9 with TRBJ2-7, with a tentative D call TRBD1 (6 bases). V gave up 3 bases and J gave up 2 bases, with 11 bases separating them. Germline lookup yields CDR1 SEHNR and CDR2 FQNEAQ (reference sequence). The CDR3 is 14 amino acids. The CDR3 loop is CASSLGAVTYEQYF. For the CDR3, the DNA is TGTGCCAGCAGCTTGGGGGCCGTCACCTACGAGCAGTACTTC. Full variable domain (rest looked up from reference TRBV7-9 and TRBJ2-7): DTGVSQNPRHKITKRGQNVTFRCDPISEHNRLYWYRQTLGQGPEFLTYFQNEAQLEKSRLLSDRFSAERPKGSFSTLEIQRTEQGDSAMYLCASSLGAVTYEQYFGPGTRLTVT.

V is TRBV27 and J is TRBJ1-5; tentative D call: TRBD1 (5 bases). This CDR3 has 19 amino acids. The V and J ends lost 5 bases and 0 bases respectively, with 23 bases between them. Germline V CDR1 and CDR2: MNHEY, SMNVEV (reference sequence). Written as DNA, the CDR3 is TGTGCCAGCAGTATGGGGGGTCGTGGGTATTCGCTTAGCAATCAGCCCCAGCATTTT. Encoded protein: CASSMGGRGYSLSNQPQHF.